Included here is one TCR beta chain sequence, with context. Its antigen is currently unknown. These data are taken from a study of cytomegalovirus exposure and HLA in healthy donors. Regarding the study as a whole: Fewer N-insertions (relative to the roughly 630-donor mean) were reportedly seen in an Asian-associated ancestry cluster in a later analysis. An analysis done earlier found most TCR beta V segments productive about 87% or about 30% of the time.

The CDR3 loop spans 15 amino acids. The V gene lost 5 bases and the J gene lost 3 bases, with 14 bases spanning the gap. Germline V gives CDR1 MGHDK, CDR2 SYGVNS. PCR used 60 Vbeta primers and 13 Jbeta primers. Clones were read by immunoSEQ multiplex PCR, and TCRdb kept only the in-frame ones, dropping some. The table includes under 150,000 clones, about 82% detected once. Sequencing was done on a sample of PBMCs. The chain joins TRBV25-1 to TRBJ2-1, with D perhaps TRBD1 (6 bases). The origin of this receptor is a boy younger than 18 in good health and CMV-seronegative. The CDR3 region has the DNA TGTGCCAGCAGTAAACAGGGATCAGGCTACAATGAGCAGTTCTTC. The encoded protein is CASSKQGSGYNEQFF.